This TCR beta chain was sequenced in a study of cytomegalovirus exposure and HLA in healthy donors. Study results and limitations: As a later analysis showed, a missense DCLRE1C variant was linked to trimming of TCR beta V- and J-genes.

Comment on this clone: The antigen is undetermined.

The V gene lost 2 bases and the J gene lost 5 bases, with 13 bases spanning the gap. Germline V gives CDR1 MNHEY, CDR2 SMNVEV (reference sequence). This CDR3 has 15 residues. Researchers ran the PCR with 60 Vbeta and 13 Jbeta primers. Clones were read by immunoSEQ multiplex PCR, and TCRdb kept only the in-frame ones, dropping some. Here the sample spans some 200,000 clones, 75% to 90% being singletons. Material: PBMCs. The chain uses TRBV27 and TRBJ1-5; tentatively, D is TRBD1 (5 bases). This clonotype was sampled from a man aged 35-49 years in good health and CMV-seropositive. DNA for the CDR3: TGTGCCAGCAGTTTACCAGGGAAGCGTGATCAGCCCCAGCATTTT. Amino acids: CASSLPGKRDQPQHF.